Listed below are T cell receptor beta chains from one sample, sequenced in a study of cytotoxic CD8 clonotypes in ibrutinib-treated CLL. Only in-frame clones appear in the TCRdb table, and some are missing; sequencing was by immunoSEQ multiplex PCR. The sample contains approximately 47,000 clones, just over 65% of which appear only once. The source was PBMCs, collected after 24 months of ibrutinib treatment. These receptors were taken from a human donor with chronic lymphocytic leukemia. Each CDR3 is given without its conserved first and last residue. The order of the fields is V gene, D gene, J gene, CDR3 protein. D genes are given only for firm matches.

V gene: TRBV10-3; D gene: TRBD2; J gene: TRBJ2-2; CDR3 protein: AITRETSGGVYTGELF
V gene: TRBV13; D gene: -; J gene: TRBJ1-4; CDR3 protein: ASSIRGFNEKLF
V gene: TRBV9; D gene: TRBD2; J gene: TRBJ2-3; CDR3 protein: ASSVGGSGATDTQY
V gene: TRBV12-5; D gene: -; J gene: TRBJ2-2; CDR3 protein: ASGEKLGGLNTGELF
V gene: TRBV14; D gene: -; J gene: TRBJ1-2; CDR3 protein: ASSQGTRTT
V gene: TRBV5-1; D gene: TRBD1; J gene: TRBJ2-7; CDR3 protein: ASSSTGAHEQY
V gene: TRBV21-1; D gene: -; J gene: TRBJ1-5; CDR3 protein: ASSSDTGDQPQH
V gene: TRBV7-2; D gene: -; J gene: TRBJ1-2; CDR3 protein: ASSLDGTNYGYT
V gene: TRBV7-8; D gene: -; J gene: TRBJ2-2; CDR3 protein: ASSSTSTGELF
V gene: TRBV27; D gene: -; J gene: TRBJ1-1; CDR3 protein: ASSLSGTVMNTEAF
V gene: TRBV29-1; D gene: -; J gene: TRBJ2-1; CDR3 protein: SVPADSYNEQF
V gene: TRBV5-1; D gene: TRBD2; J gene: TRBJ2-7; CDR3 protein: ASRAGGLPTAYEQY
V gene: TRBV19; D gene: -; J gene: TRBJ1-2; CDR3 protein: ASGTRGFYGYT
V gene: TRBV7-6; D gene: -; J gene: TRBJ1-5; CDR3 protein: ASSLSEEKPQH
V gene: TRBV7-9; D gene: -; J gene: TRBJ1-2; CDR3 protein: ASSLASQGYGYT
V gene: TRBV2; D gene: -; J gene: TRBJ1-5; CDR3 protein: ASSRTVNSGKPQH
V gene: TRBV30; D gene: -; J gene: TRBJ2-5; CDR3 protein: AWSPRSQETQY
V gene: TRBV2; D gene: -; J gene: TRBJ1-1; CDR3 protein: ASKVHTEAF
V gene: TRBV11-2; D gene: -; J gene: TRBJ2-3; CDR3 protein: ASSLSSSRADTQY
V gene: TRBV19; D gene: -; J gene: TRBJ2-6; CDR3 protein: ASRPTGRGSGANVLT
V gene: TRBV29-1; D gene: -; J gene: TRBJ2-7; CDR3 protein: SVGVGGLSYEQY
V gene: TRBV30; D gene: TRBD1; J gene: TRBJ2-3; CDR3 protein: AWSELDRSTDTQY
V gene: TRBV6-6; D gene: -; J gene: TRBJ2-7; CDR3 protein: ASSWSDGFEQY
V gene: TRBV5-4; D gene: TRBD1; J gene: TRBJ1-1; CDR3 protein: ASSLVLGGQGNTEAF
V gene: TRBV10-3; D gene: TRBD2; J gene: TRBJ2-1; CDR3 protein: AIAGGPVSSNEQF
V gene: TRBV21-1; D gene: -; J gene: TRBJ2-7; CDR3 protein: ASSIGDTERYEQY
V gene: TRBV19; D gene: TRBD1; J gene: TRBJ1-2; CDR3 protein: ASSHGTANYGYT
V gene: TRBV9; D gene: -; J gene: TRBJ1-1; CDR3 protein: APQWEAKDGKGTEAF
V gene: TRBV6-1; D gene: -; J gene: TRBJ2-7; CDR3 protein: ASSFITYEQY
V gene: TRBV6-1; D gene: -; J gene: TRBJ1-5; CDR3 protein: ATRPSGLNQPQH
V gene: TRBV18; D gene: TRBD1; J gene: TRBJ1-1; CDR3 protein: ASSPRQGHTEAF
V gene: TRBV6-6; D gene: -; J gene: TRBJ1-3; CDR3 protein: ASSLDGGSGNTIY
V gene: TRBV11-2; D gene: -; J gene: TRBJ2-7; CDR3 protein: ASSLDLGHAYEQY
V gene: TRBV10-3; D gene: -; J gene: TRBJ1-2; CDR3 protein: AISEKDSKGYGYT
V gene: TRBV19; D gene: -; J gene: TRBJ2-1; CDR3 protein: ASSIAKQGNEQF
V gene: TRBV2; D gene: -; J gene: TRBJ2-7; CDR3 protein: ASVQASILYEQY
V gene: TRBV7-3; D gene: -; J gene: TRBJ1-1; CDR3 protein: ASSLMARAGTEAF
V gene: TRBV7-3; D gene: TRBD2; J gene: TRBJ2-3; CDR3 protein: ASSPGTSGMTDTQY
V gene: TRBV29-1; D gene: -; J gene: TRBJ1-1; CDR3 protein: SVAYPGYF
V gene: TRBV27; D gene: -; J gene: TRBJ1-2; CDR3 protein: ASSRDPQNYGYT
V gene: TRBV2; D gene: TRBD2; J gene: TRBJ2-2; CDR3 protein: ASSPGLAGVWTGELF
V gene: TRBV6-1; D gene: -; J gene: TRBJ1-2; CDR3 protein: ASSPRGAGDYGYT
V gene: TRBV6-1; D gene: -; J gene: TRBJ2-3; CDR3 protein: ATREAGADTQY